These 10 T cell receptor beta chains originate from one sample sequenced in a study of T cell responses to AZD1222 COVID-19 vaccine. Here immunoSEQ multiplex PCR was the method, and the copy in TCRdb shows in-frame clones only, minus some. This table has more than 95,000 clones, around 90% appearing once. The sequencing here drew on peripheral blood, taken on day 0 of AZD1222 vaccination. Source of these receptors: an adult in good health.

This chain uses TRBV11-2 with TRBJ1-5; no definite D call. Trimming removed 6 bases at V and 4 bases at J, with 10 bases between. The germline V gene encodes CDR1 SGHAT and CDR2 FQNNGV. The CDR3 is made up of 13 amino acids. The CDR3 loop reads CASSGQRNQPQHF. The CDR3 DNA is TGTGCCAGCAGTGGCCAGCGGAATCAGCCCCAGCATTTT.

CDR3 DNA sequence: TGTGCCAGCAGTTGGATCAGGGGGGGCTACACCTTC. It yields the protein CASSWIRGGYTF. The chain recombines TRBV28 with TRBJ1-2; 7 nucleotides align to TRBD1. J was trimmed by 8 bases and V by 4 bases; bases with no gene match: 4. Germline V lookup: CDR1 MDHEN, CDR2 SYDVKM. There are 12 residues in the CDR3.

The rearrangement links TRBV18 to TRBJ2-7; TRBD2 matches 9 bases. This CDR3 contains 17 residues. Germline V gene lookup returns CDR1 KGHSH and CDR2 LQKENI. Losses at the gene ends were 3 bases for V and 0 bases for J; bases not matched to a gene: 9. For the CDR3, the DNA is TGTGCCAGCTCACCGCGGCTAGCGGGGACGAGCTCCTACGAGCAGTACTTC. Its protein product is CASSPRLAGTSSYEQYF.

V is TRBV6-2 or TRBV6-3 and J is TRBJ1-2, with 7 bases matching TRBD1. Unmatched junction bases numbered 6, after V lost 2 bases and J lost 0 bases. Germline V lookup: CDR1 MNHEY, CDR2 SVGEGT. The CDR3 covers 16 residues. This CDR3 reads CASSYPGTEANYGYTF. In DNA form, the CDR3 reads TGTGCCAGCAGTTACCCCGGGACAGAAGCTAACTATGGCTACACCTTC.

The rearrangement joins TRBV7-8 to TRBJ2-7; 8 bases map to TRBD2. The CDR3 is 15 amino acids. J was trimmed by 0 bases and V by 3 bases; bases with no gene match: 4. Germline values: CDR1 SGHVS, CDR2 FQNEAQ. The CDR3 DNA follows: TGTGCCAGCAGCTTGGGCAGCGGGAGCTCCTACGAGCAGTACTTC. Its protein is CASSLGSGSSYEQYF. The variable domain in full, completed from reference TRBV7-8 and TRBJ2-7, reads GAGVSQSPRYKVAKRGQDVALRCDPISGHVSLFWYQQALGQGPEFLTYFQNEAQLDKSGLPSDRFFAERPEGSVSTLKIQRTQQEDSAVYLCASSLGSGSSYEQYFGPGTRLTVT.

CDR3 region: CASSKIAGVNTQYF. The CDR3 bases are TGTGCCAGCAGCAAGATAGCGGGAGTCAATACGCAGTATTTT. V gene TRBV7-2 combines with J gene TRBJ2-3, with TRBD2 identical over 9 bases. V gave up 5 bases and J gave up 7 bases; unmatched junction bases: 7. Germline values: CDR1 SGHTA, CDR2 FQGNSA. The CDR3 loop spans 14 amino acids.

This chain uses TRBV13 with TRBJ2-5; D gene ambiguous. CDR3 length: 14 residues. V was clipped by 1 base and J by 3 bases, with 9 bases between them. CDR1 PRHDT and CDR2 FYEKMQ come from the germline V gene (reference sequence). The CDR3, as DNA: TGTGCCAGCAGCTTAGAGCAGCAGGAAGAGACCCAGTACTTC. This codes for CASSLEQQEETQYF.

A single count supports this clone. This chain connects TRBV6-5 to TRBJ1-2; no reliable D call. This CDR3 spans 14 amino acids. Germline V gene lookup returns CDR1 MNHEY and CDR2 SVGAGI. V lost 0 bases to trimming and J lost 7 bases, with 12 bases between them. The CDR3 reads CASSYSRVLSGYTF. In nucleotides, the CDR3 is TGTGCCAGCAGTTACTCGCGGGTACTATCTGGCTACACCTTC.

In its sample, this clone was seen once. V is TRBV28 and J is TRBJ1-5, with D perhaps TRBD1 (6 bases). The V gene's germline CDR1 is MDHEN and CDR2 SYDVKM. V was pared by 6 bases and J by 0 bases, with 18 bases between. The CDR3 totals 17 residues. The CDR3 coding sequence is TGTGCCAGCAGCCCGTTGGGGGCGGGGGATAGCAATCAGCCCCAGCATTTT. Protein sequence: CASSPLGAGDSNQPQHF.

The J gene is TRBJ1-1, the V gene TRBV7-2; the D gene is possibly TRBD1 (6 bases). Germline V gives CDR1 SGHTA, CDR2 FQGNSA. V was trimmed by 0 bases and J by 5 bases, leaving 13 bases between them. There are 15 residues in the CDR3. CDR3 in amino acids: CASSLAATGITEAFF. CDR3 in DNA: TGTGCCAGCAGCTTAGCGGCCACAGGGATTACTGAAGCTTTCTTT.